These 23 T cell receptor beta chains share one sample of origin, sequenced in a study of blood T cell repertoires in COVID-19. Some clones are missing from TCRdb's copy, which holds only in-frame ones; the method was immunoSEQ multiplex PCR. The sample has 310,000 or so clones; 87% are singletons. The sample comprised PBMCs or T cells enriched from blood (not recorded which). These receptor sequences come from a woman aged 18-29 years who had recovered from COVID-19.

The chain employs TRBV4-3 and TRBJ1-1, with 8 bases aligning to TRBD1. Losses at the gene ends were 3 bases for V and 1 base for J; bases not matched to a gene: 7. CDR3 length equals 16 residues. The V gene's germline CDR1 is LGHNA and CDR2 YSLEER. CDR3 amino acids: CASSHAGGVRNTEAFF. Written as DNA, the CDR3 is TGCGCCAGCAGCCACGCAGGGGGCGTTCGGAACACTGAAGCTTTCTTT.

This rearrangement joins TRBV11-2 to TRBJ2-7, with 12 bases identical to TRBD2. The CDR3 is 16 amino acids. V trimming: 6 bases; J trimming: 1 base; junction bases outside the gene matches: 7. The germline gives CDR1 SGHAT, CDR2 FQNNGV. In DNA form, the CDR3 reads TGTGCCAGCAGACCTCTAGCGGGAGGGGGGTCCTACGAGCAGTACTTC. Its protein is CASRPLAGGGSYEQYF.

This clone was seen a few times. In nucleotides, the CDR3 is TGCGCCAGCAGCCAAGACAGGTTGTTCACTGAAGCTTTCTTT. Translating gives CASSQDRLFTEAFF. The V and J genes are TRBV5-1 and TRBJ1-1; D possibly corresponds to TRBD1 (6 bases). The CDR3 loop spans 14 amino acids. The V gene lost 4 bases and the J gene lost 4 bases, with 14 bases spanning the gap. The germline V gene encodes CDR1 SGHRS and CDR2 YFSETQ. The whole variable domain, filled in from reference TRBV5-1 and TRBJ1-1, reads KAGVTQTPRYLIKTRGQQVTLSCSPISGHRSVSWYQQTPGQGLQFLFEYFSETQRNKGNFPGRFSGRQFSNSRSEMNVSTLELGDSALYLCASSQDRLFTEAFFGQGTRLTVV.

The chain carries TRBV4-1 and TRBJ1-5, with 10 positions matching TRBD1. This CDR3 contains 15 residues. Germline values: CDR1 MGHRA, CDR2 YSYEKL. V was pared by 4 bases and J by 5 bases, with 5 bases of the junction left unmatched. The CDR3, as DNA: TGCGCCAGCAGCCGGGACAGGGGCGCTCATCAGCCCCAGCATTTT. It translates to CASSRDRGAHQPQHF.

The rearrangement uses TRBV6-5 and TRBJ2-7; D perhaps matches TRBD1 (6 bases). Trimming pared 6 bases from V and 5 bases from J, leaving 14 bases between. Germline assignment: CDR1 MNHEY and CDR2 SVGAGI. The CDR3 consists of 13 residues. The CDR3: CASSYTGYDEQYF. The CDR3 DNA reads TGTGCCAGCAGCTATACAGGGTATGACGAGCAGTACTTC.

The CDR3 is CSVVSVGVYEQYF. The CDR3 DNA follows: TGCAGCGTTGTCTCGGTCGGGGTGTACGAGCAGTACTTC. V gene TRBV29-1 combines with J gene TRBJ2-7; the D gene is possibly TRBD2 (5 bases). The length of the CDR3 is 13 residues. CDR1 SQVTM and CDR2 ANQGSEA come from the germline V gene. Trimming cost V 4 bases and J 4 bases, with 14 bases left between them.

The chain combines TRBV7-3 with TRBJ2-1, with D possibly TRBD2 on 5 matching bases. The CDR3 loop spans 15 amino acids. The V and J ends lost 1 base and 6 bases respectively, with 13 bases between them. Germline loops: CDR1 SGHTA, CDR2 FQGTGA. CDR3: CASSLIAGGFNEQFF. DNA for the CDR3: TGTGCCAGCAGCTTAATAGCTGGAGGATTCAATGAGCAGTTCTTC.

This clone occurred once. The V and J genes are TRBV14 and TRBJ2-7; 9 bases fit TRBD1. The CDR3 runs to 16 residues. In germline, CDR1 is SGHDN, CDR2 FVKESK. The V gene end was trimmed by 0 bases and the J gene end by 6 bases; junction bases not matched to a gene: 9. The CDR3 nucleotides are TGTGCCAGCAGCCAAGATCCCGGGGACAGGGTGTCCGAGCAGTACTTC. It specifies CASSQDPGDRVSEQYF.

The chain employs TRBV5-6 and TRBJ1-1; TRBD1 agrees at 9 bases. The CDR3 runs 15 residues. V gave up 2 bases and J gave up 0 bases; unmatched junction bases: 2. Germline V gene data show CDR1 as SGHDT and CDR2 as YYEEEE. The CDR3 sequence is CASSFRDRVNTEAFF. The CDR3 DNA reads as TGTGCCAGCAGCTTTAGGGACAGGGTGAACACTGAAGCTTTCTTT.

The rearrangement joins TRBV5-1 to TRBJ1-4, with D perhaps matching TRBD1 (5 bases). CDR3 length: 14 residues. The V gene lost 0 bases and the J gene lost 10 bases, with 13 bases spanning the gap. Germline CDR1 SGHRS, CDR2 YFSETQ. The DNA of the CDR3 is TGCGCCAGCAGCTTGGAGACCAGGGAAGGAAAACTGTTTTTT. Translated: CASSLETREGKLFF.

This sequence joins TRBV7-2 and TRBJ2-2; D is unresolved. Trimming shortened V by 3 bases and J by 3 bases, and 14 bases separated the two germline ends. The CDR3 has 16 residues. Looked up from germline, CDR1 is SGHTA and CDR2 is FQGNSA. As DNA, the CDR3 is TGTGCCAGCAGCTTCCAGGCCGCCGGTTACACCGGGGAGCTGTTTTTT. It is translated as CASSFQAAGYTGELFF.

The CDR3 protein is CASSPQGFYGYTF. CDR3 DNA: TGTGCCAGTTCCCCGCAGGGCTTCTATGGCTACACCTTC. The chain carries TRBV19 and TRBJ1-2, with D possibly TRBD1 on 5 matching bases. The CDR3 sequence is 13 residues long. CDR1 is LNHDA and CDR2 is SQIVND in the germline V gene (reference sequence). V was shortened by 8 bases and J by 4 bases, with 14 bases between the two germline ends.

This rearrangement joins TRBV5-4 to TRBJ1-1; 7 bases fit TRBD1. Germline-derived CDR1 and CDR2 are SGHNT and YYREEE (reference sequence). The ends lost 7 bases at V and 0 bases at J; junction bases unmatched: 0. The CDR3 length is 12 residues. This CDR3 reads CASQGVNTEAFF. The CDR3 nucleotides read TGTGCCAGCCAGGGGGTGAACACTGAAGCTTTCTTT.

The chain uses TRBV11-1 and TRBJ1-1, with D perhaps matching TRBD1 (5 bases). Looked up from germline, CDR1 is SGHAT and CDR2 is FQDESV (reference sequence). This CDR3 has 13 amino acids. V dropped 3 bases and J dropped 3 bases, with 8 bases sitting between them. DNA of the CDR3: TGTGCCAGCAGCTTTACGGGGGACACTGAAGCTTTCTTT. It translates to CASSFTGDTEAFF.

Regarding this clone: The junction shows a germline mismatch at one end, possibly a read error. The chain links TRBV6-2 or TRBV6-3 to TRBJ1-1; D is unresolved. Germline V CDR1 and CDR2: MNHEY, SVGEGT. The CDR3 loop spans 11 amino acids. Written as DNA, the CDR3 is TGTGCCAGCAGTTATCACACCGAAGCTTTCTTT. This codes for CASSYHTEAFF.

The V and J genes are TRBV9 and TRBJ2-7, with TRBD1 as a possible D gene (5 bases). Germline loops: CDR1 SGDLS, CDR2 YYNGEE. Trimming took 3 bases from V and 1 from J, leaving 11 bases between them. CDR3 length: 14 amino acids. CDR3 region: CASSADSFSYEQYF. For the CDR3, the DNA is TGTGCCAGCAGCGCCGACAGTTTTTCCTACGAGCAGTACTTC.

In its sample, this clone was seen once. This chain joins TRBV7-9 and TRBJ2-5, with TRBD2 identical over 10 bases. After removal of 11 bases from V and 7 bases from J, the junction contained 16 bases not matched to a gene. The CDR3 covers 15 residues. Germline CDR1 and CDR2: SEHNR and FQNEAQ (reference sequence). The CDR3 sequence: CACFGERGGPGTQYF. DNA for the CDR3: TGTGCCTGCTTCGGAGAGCGGGGGGGCCCGGGGACCCAGTACTTC. Variable domain in full (rest from reference TRBV7-9 and TRBJ2-5): DTGVSQNPRHKITKRGQNVTFRCDPISEHNRLYWYRQTLGQGPEFLTYFQNEAQLEKSRLLSDRFSAERPKGSFSTLEIQRTEQGDSAMYLCACFGERGGPGTQYFGPGTRLLVL.

V usage is TRBV3-1 (or the pseudogene TRBV3-2) and J usage is TRBJ2-7, with D possibly TRBD2 on 6 matching bases. Trimming removed 4 bases from V and 5 bases from J, with 12 bases in between. Germline CDR1 is LGHDT and CDR2 is YNNKEL (reference sequence). The CDR3 has 13 amino acids. The CDR3 region is CASSRPVADEQYF. For the CDR3, the DNA is TGTGCCAGCAGCCGACCGGTAGCGGACGAGCAGTACTTC.

The chain employs TRBV6-2 or TRBV6-3 and TRBJ1-2, with 7 bases fitting TRBD1. The CDR3 covers 16 residues. The ends lost 2 bases at V and 1 base at J; junction bases unmatched: 7. Looked up from germline, CDR1 is MNHEY and CDR2 is SVGEGT. The CDR3 loop reads CASSYADGTVNYGYTF. CDR3 in DNA: TGTGCCAGCAGTTACGCCGATGGGACAGTTAACTATGGCTACACCTTC.

This clone has just one count. The rearrangement uses TRBV3-1 (or the pseudogene TRBV3-2) and TRBJ2-6; weak D call: TRBD2 (6 bases). Germline values: CDR1 LGHDT, CDR2 YNNKEL (reference sequence). Deletions cut 0 bases from V and 2 bases from J, with 11 bases between. The CDR3 spans 17 residues. CDR3 coding DNA: TGTGCCAGCAGCCAAGAATGGGGCGGGACTGGGGCCAACGTCCTGACTTTC. Its protein product is CASSQEWGGTGANVLTF.

The chain links TRBV6-5 to TRBJ1-2; D is ambiguous. Germline V gene lookup returns CDR1 MNHEY and CDR2 SVGAGI. CDR3 length equals 14 residues. Trimming left V 7 bases short and J 4 bases short, with 16 bases between. CDR3 sequence reads: CASTRGVDIYGYTF. The CDR3 coding sequence is TGTGCCAGCACCAGAGGAGTCGATATCTATGGCTACACCTTC.

The rearrangement links TRBV2 to TRBJ1-2; 7 positions agree with TRBD1. The CDR3 runs to 13 residues. The junction had 5 bases not matched to a gene; V was cut back by 5 bases and J by 5 bases. The germline gives CDR1 SNHLY, CDR2 FYNNEI. CDR3 coding DNA: TGTGCCAGCAGTACAGGGGTTCGGTATGGCTACACCTTC. Amino acid sequence: CASSTGVRYGYTF.

The genes are TRBV7-2 and TRBJ1-2, with no clear D. Trimming took 5 bases from V and 6 from J, leaving 13 bases between them. The CDR3 is made up of 13 amino acids. The V gene's germline CDR1 is SGHTA and CDR2 FQGNSA. The chain's CDR3 is CASSPTGWDGYTF. The CDR3 bases are TGTGCCAGCAGCCCCACGGGGTGGGATGGCTACACCTTC.